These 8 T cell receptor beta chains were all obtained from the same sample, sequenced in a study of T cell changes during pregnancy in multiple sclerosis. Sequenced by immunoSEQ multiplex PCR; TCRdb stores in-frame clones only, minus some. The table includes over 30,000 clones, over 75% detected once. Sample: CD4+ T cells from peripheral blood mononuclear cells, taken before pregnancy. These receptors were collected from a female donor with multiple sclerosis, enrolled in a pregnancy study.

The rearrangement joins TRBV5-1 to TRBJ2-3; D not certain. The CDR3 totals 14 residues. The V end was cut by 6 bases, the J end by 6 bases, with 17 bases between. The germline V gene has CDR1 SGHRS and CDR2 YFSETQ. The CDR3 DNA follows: TGCGCCAGCAACAACATTGGCCCCGATGATACGCAGTATTTT. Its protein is CASNNIGPDDTQYF.

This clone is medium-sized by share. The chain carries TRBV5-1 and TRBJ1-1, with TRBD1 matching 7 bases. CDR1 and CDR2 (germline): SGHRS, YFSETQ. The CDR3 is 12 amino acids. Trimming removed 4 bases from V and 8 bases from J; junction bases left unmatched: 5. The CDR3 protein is CASSHPDREAFF. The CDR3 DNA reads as TGCGCCAGCAGCCATCCGGACAGGGAAGCTTTCTTT. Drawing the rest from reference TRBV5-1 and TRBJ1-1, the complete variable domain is KAGVTQTPRYLIKTRGQQVTLSCSPISGHRSVSWYQQTPGQGLQFLFEYFSETQRNKGNFPGRFSGRQFSNSRSEMNVSTLELGDSALYLCASSHPDREAFFGQGTRLTVV.

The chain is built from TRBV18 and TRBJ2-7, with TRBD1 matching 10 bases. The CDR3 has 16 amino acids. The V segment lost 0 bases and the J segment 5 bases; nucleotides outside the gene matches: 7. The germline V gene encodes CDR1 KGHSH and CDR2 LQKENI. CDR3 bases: TGTGCCAGCTCACCACCGGAGACAGGGGGCAGCCACGAGCAGTACTTC. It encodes CASSPPETGGSHEQYF. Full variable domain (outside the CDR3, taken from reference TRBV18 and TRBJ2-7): NAGVMQNPRHLVRRRGQEARLRCSPMKGHSHVYWYRQLPEEGLKFMVYLQKENIIDESGMPKERFSAEFPKEGPSILRIQQVVRGDSAAYFCASSPPETGGSHEQYFGPGTRLTVT.

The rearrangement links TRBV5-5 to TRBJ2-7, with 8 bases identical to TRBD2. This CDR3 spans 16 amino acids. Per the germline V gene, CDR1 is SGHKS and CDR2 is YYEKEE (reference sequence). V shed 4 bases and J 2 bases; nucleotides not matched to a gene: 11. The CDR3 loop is CASSLMSGSVTYEQYF. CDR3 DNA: TGTGCCAGCAGCCTCATGAGCGGGAGTGTAACCTACGAGCAGTACTTC.

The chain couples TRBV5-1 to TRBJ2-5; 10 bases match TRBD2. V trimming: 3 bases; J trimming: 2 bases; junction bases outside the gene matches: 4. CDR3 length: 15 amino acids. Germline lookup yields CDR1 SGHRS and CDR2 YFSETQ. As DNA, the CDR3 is TGCGCCAGCAGCTCCCAAGCGGGAGGGCAAGAGACCCAGTACTTC. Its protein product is CASSSQAGGQETQYF.

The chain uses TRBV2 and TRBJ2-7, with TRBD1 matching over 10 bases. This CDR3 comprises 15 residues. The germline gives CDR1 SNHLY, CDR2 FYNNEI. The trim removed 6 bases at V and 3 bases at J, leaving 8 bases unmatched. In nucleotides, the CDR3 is TGTGCCAGCAGAGCCGGGACAGGGGTGGGCTACGAGCAGTACTTC. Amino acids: CASRAGTGVGYEQYF.

For the CDR3, the DNA is TGTGCCAGCAGCCAACGCAAACAGGCGGGGCGGATGGATGGCTACACCTTC. This gives the protein CASSQRKQAGRMDGYTF. The chain employs TRBV14 and TRBJ1-2; D perhaps matches TRBD1 (5 bases). Germline CDR1 and CDR2: SGHDN and FVKESK. Deletions cut 2 bases from V and 6 bases from J, with 22 bases between. The CDR3 length is 17 residues.

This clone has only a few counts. Here the CDR3 reads CASKGQGTFGTEAFF. The CDR3 nucleotides read TGTGCCAGTAAGGGACAGGGAACGTTCGGTACTGAAGCTTTCTTT. The chain combines TRBV19 with TRBJ1-1; 9 nucleotides match TRBD1. V lost 7 bases to trimming and J lost 5 bases; unmatched junction nucleotides: 11. Looked up from germline, CDR1 is LNHDA and CDR2 is SQIVND (reference sequence). This CDR3 has 15 amino acids.